These 16 T cell receptor beta chains came from one sample sequenced in a study of cytomegalovirus exposure and HLA in healthy donors. Generated by immunoSEQ multiplex PCR, the TCRdb table keeps only in-frame clones and is missing some. Counted here are over 80,000 clones, around 84% occurring once; the ten biggest clones make up 20% to 25%. The sample consisted of PBMCs. The receptor set was obtained from a man between 18 and 29 years old in good health and CMV-seropositive.

The rearrangement uses TRBV6-6 and TRBJ2-7, with a possible D match to TRBD1 (6 bases). The CDR3 consists of 14 residues. V was cut by 2 bases and J by 4 bases, with 12 bases left in between. Germline CDR1 reads MNHNY; CDR2 reads SVGAGI (reference sequence). The CDR3 DNA reads TGTGCCAGCAGTTACCAGGACAGACTATACGAGCAGTACTTC. The encoded protein is CASSYQDRLYEQYF.

The chain has TRBV30 and TRBJ2-3, with D perhaps TRBD1 (6 bases). Trimming pared 5 bases from V and 0 bases from J, leaving 15 bases between. The CDR3 extends over 15 amino acids. The germline gives CDR1 GTSNPN, CDR2 SVGIG (reference sequence). DNA of the CDR3: TGTGCCTGGGGGACCGGGACACCAAGCACAGATACGCAGTATTTT. Protein sequence: CAWGTGTPSTDTQYF.

With regard to this clone: Other nucleotide sequences from this sample produce the same CDR3. The CDR3: CASSLSSGSNEQFF. The CDR3 DNA follows: TGTGCCAGCAGCTTAAGTAGCGGGAGTAATGAGCAGTTCTTC. The genes are TRBV7-9 and TRBJ2-1; 9 bases fit TRBD2. Germline lookup yields CDR1 SEHNR and CDR2 FQNEAQ (reference sequence). V was pared by 2 bases and J by 7 bases, with 3 bases of the junction left unmatched. The length of the CDR3 is 14 residues.

The chain employs TRBV6-1 and TRBJ2-3; possibly TRBD2 for D (5 bases). Per germline, CDR1 MNHNS and CDR2 SASEGT. V lost 6 bases, J lost 6 bases, and 10 bases lay in between. The CDR3 sequence is 12 residues long. The CDR3 DNA is TGTGCCAGCAGCCCAAGGGAGGATACGCAGTATTTT. It translates to CASSPREDTQYF.

This clone has a single count. The CDR3 loop reads CASRRDSHTEAFF. The CDR3, as DNA: TGTGCCAGCAGACGCGACAGCCACACTGAAGCTTTCTTT. The chain links TRBV28 to TRBJ1-1, with TRBD1 as a possible D gene (5 bases). V lost 6 bases and J 3 bases, leaving 11 bases between the germline ends. Germline lookup yields CDR1 MDHEN and CDR2 SYDVKM. The CDR3 has 13 residues.

The chain carries TRBV5-6 and TRBJ2-5, with a tentative D call TRBD1 (6 bases). CDR3 length equals 14 residues. Germline assignment: CDR1 SGHDT and CDR2 YYEEEE. V lost 4 bases and J 2 bases, leaving 12 bases between the germline ends. The CDR3 DNA follows: TGTGCCAGCAGCACCGGGACAACACAAGAGACCCAGTACTTC. The encoded protein is CASSTGTTQETQYF.

This rearrangement joins TRBV10-1 to TRBJ2-4; 7 nucleotides agree with TRBD1. The CDR3 spans 14 residues. After removal of 6 bases from V and 8 bases from J, the junction contained 10 bases not matched to a gene. Germline V gene sequence: CDR1 WNHNN, CDR2 SYGVQD (reference sequence). The CDR3: CASSDRQGADIQYF. As DNA, the CDR3 is TGCGCCAGCAGCGACCGACAGGGAGCGGACATTCAGTACTTC.

V usage is TRBV27 and J usage is TRBJ1-5, with 8 bases matching TRBD1. Germline CDR1 MNHEY, CDR2 SMNVEV (reference sequence). V lost 5 bases and J lost 5; bases outside the gene matches: 5. The CDR3 length is 14 residues. The CDR3 nucleotides are TGTGCCAGCAGTCGGACAGGGTGGGATCAGCCCCAGCATTTT. This gives the protein CASSRTGWDQPQHF.

CDR3: CASSAPPWPDYEQYV. The CDR3 DNA is TGTGCCAGCAGCGCCCCCCCCTGGCCTGACTACGAGCAGTACGTC. V gene TRBV7-9 combines with J gene TRBJ2-7; D remains unclear. This CDR3 is 15 amino acids long. V lost 5 bases to trimming and J lost 3 bases, with 17 bases between them. The germline CDR1 and CDR2 sequences are SEHNR and FQNEAQ (reference sequence).

This clone was seen a single time. The chain carries TRBV2 and TRBJ1-2; D is uncertain. The CDR3 spans 11 residues. V lost 6 bases and J lost 4, with 6 bases in between. Germline CDR1 reads SNHLY; CDR2 reads FYNNEI. CDR3 bases: TGTGCCAGCAGGACTGGCTATGGCTACACCTTC. Amino acids: CASRTGYGYTF. Using reference TRBV2 and TRBJ1-2 for the parts outside the CDR3, the full variable domain is EPEVTQTPSHQVTQMGQEVILRCVPISNHLYFYWYRQILGQKVEFLVSFYNNEISEKSEIFDDQFSVERPDGSNFTLKIRSTKLEDSAMYFCASRTGYGYTFGSGTRLTVV.

The chain combines TRBV11-3 with TRBJ2-1; possibly TRBD1 for D (5 bases). Trimming pared 2 bases from V and 8 bases from J, leaving 13 bases between. The length of the CDR3 is 14 residues. Germline lookup yields CDR1 SGHNT and CDR2 YENEEA. The CDR3 region is CASSLSRQSDEQFF. The CDR3 DNA follows: TGTGCCAGCAGCTTATCCCGACAGAGCGATGAGCAGTTCTTC.

The CDR3 reads CASSGGTGVNTEAFF. DNA for the CDR3: TGTGCCAGCAGCGGAGGGACAGGGGTGAACACTGAAGCTTTCTTT. The genes are TRBV9 and TRBJ1-1; 10 nucleotides agree with TRBD1. Germline values: CDR1 SGDLS, CDR2 YYNGEE. V gave up 3 bases and J gave up 0 bases; unmatched junction bases: 2. The CDR3 spans 15 residues.

The genes are TRBV28 and TRBJ2-7; 7 positions match TRBD2. Trimming cost V 4 bases and J 2 bases; bases outside gene matches: 8. The CDR3 loop spans 15 amino acids. Germline loops: CDR1 MDHEN, CDR2 SYDVKM. DNA of the CDR3: TGTGCCAGCAGTTCCGCGGGAGAAGTGGCCTACGAGCAGTACGTC. Amino acid sequence: CASSSAGEVAYEQYV.

The rearrangement joins TRBV29-1 to TRBJ1-1, with TRBD1 matching over 7 bases. This CDR3 has 14 amino acids. V was pared by 4 bases and J by 4 bases, with 9 bases of the junction left unmatched. Germline V gene lookup returns CDR1 SQVTM and CDR2 ANQGSEA. The CDR3 sequence is CSVGGRQGSTEAFF. The CDR3 DNA is TGCAGCGTTGGGGGTCGACAGGGTAGCACTGAAGCTTTCTTT.

The chain combines TRBV28 with TRBJ2-7; tentative D call: TRBD1 (5 bases). V shed 6 bases and J shed 0 bases, with 9 bases lying between them. Germline V gene sequence: CDR1 MDHEN, CDR2 SYDVKM. The CDR3 has 13 residues. CDR3 bases: TGTGCCAGCAGCGCGACAGACTCCTACGAGCAGTACGTC. Protein product: CASSATDSYEQYV.

The V and J genes are TRBV28 and TRBJ2-7; the match to TRBD2 covers 16 bases. V lost 3 bases, J lost 0 bases, and 8 bases stayed unmatched. The CDR3 runs 19 residues. Germline V gene lookup returns CDR1 MDHEN and CDR2 SYDVKM. The chain's CDR3 is CASSLVPGLAGGSSYEQYF. The CDR3 nucleotides are TGTGCCAGCAGTTTGGTCCCGGGACTAGCGGGAGGGAGCTCCTACGAGCAGTACTTC.